The 22 T cell receptor beta chains given below trace back to one sample, sequenced in a study of PD-L1 blockade in urothelial cancer. Produced via immunoSEQ multiplex PCR; TCRdb's table is partial and in-frame only. The profile shows approximately 30,000 clones, 80% of them singletons. The material was PBMCs, obtained around atezolizumab (anti-PD-L1) treatment. The receptors were gathered from a man aged 45-65 years with urothelial cancer.

Here the CDR3 DNA reads TGTGCCAGCAGCAGAGACAGGGGAGAGACCCAGTACTTC. Translated, it gives CASSRDRGETQYF. V usage is TRBV11-2 and J usage is TRBJ2-5; 8 positions match TRBD1. The germline gives CDR1 SGHAT, CDR2 FQNNGV. The CDR3 contains 13 residues. V lost 5 bases and J lost 4; bases outside the gene matches: 3.

This clone was picked up one time. J is TRBJ1-5 and V is TRBV14, with D maybe TRBD1 (5 bases). Looked up from germline, CDR1 is SGHDN and CDR2 is FVKESK. V shed 4 bases and J shed 3 bases, with 28 bases lying between them. This CDR3 is built from 20 residues. Here the CDR3 DNA reads TGTGCCAGCAGCCTGGGGTCCCTCCTGGGGACTGCTGAAAACAATCAGCCCCAGCATTTT. It is translated as CASSLGSLLGTAENNQPQHF.

The CDR3 DNA reads as TGTGCCAGTAGGAAGCGGGAAGTGTCCTACGAGCAGTACTTC. Translation: CASRKREVSYEQYF. This chain connects TRBV19 to TRBJ2-7; 7 positions match TRBD2. Germline V gene data show CDR1 as LNHDA and CDR2 as SQIVND (reference sequence). The V and J ends lost 6 bases and 1 base, in that order; junction bases with no gene match: 6. The CDR3 length is 14 residues.

This clone was observed once. The rearrangement joins TRBV6-5 to TRBJ1-3, with TRBD1 as a possible D gene (5 bases). The CDR3 totals 14 residues. Germline CDR1 is MNHEY and CDR2 is SVGAGI. V gave up 7 bases and J gave up 1 base, with 11 bases separating them. The CDR3 sequence is CASTQRGSGNTIYF. The CDR3 nucleotides read TGTGCCAGCACCCAAAGGGGTTCTGGAAACACCATATATTTT.

The chain carries TRBV30 and TRBJ2-7, with a possible D match to TRBD2 (6 bases). CDR1 GTSNPN and CDR2 SVGIG come from the germline V gene (reference sequence). V was trimmed by 5 bases and J by 4 bases, leaving 12 bases between them. This CDR3 has 12 residues. The CDR3: CAWAGPIYEQYF. The CDR3 DNA reads as TGTGCCTGGGCGGGGCCAATTTACGAGCAGTACTTC.

The gene calls are TRBV5-4 and TRBJ2-1; D gene unclear. The V end was cut by 7 bases, the J end by 0 bases, with 11 bases between. The V gene's germline CDR1 is SGHNT and CDR2 YYREEE (reference sequence). This CDR3 region has 14 residues. The CDR3 region is CASQGVSSYNEQFF. The CDR3, as DNA: TGTGCCAGCCAAGGAGTTAGCTCCTACAATGAGCAGTTCTTC.

This rearrangement joins TRBV6-6 to TRBJ2-7; D is possibly TRBD2 (5 bases). V was trimmed by 4 bases and J by 12 bases, leaving 25 bases between them. This CDR3 has 15 residues. Germline V gene data show CDR1 as MNHNY and CDR2 as SVGAGI (reference sequence). CDR3 loop: CASSFPRTFPPCPYV. The CDR3 DNA is TGTGCCAGCAGTTTCCCCCGGACTTTTCCCCCTTGTCCGTACGTC.

The chain joins TRBV9 to TRBJ1-1; 9 nucleotides line up with TRBD1. Germline CDR1 SGDLS, CDR2 YYNGEE. The V segment lost 3 bases and the J segment 2 bases; nucleotides outside the gene matches: 23. The length of the CDR3 is 21 residues. CDR3 coding DNA: TGTGCCAGCAGCGCCAGATCTCGCCGGGACAGGGTAGCTTTTTTTAACACTGAAGCTTTCTTT. Translation gives CASSARSRRDRVAFFNTEAFF.

The CDR3 loop reads CASSEPGQGRSEAFF. The CDR3 DNA reads as TGTGCCAGTAGTGAACCGGGACAGGGTAGGAGTGAAGCTTTCTTT. The chain employs TRBV19 and TRBJ1-1, with 9 bases aligning to TRBD1. This CDR3 has 15 residues. V gave up 5 bases and J gave up 7 bases; unmatched junction bases: 11. Germline V CDR1 and CDR2: LNHDA, SQIVND (reference sequence). Based on the CDR3 plus reference TRBV19 and TRBJ1-1, the full variable domain is DGGITQSPKYLFRKEGQNVTLSCEQNLNHDAMYWYRQDPGQGLRLIYYSQIVNDFQKGDIAEGYSVSREKKESFPLTVTSAQKNPTAFYLCASSEPGQGRSEAFFGQGTRLTVV.

This clone has a handful of counts. The chain recombines TRBV19 with TRBJ2-3; TRBD1 agrees at 11 bases. After removal of 6 bases from V and 5 bases from J, the junction contained 4 bases not matched to a gene. CDR3 length: 14 amino acids. Germline assignment: CDR1 LNHDA and CDR2 SQIVND (reference sequence). The DNA of the CDR3 is TGTGCCAGTAGGCGGACAGGGGGCCTAGATACGCAGTATTTT. It yields the protein CASRRTGGLDTQYF.

The chain is built from TRBV7-9 and TRBJ2-5, with 9 bases matching TRBD2. With the DNA end fitting TRBJ2-7 better, the J assignment may be wrong. CDR3 length: 15 residues. Per the germline V gene, CDR1 is SEHNR and CDR2 is FQNEAQ (reference sequence). The CDR3 spells CASSPIAGASYEQYF. The CDR3 bases are TGTGCCAGCAGCCCCATAGCGGGAGCTAGCTACGAGCAGTACTTC.

The chain couples TRBV6-1 to TRBJ2-1, with TRBD1 matching 9 bases. Per the germline V gene, CDR1 is MNHNS and CDR2 is SASEGT. V trimming: 8 bases; J trimming: 6 bases; junction bases outside the gene matches: 8. CDR3 length: 14 residues. The CDR3 DNA sequence: TGTGCCAGCCTAAGGAGACAGGGGGGCAATGAGCAGTTCTTC. It is translated as CASLRRQGGNEQFF.

The rearrangement joins TRBV11-3 to TRBJ2-3; 12 bases map to TRBD2. This CDR3 is built from 17 residues. The V and J ends lost 1 base and 2 bases, in that order; junction bases with no gene match: 4. Germline V lookup: CDR1 SGHNT, CDR2 YENEEA. This CDR3 reads CASSLGRLAGATDTQYF. The DNA of the CDR3 is TGTGCCAGCAGCTTAGGCAGACTAGCGGGGGCCACAGATACGCAGTATTTT.

The chain is built from TRBV5-6 and TRBJ2-2; D is undetermined. From germline, CDR1 is SGHDT and CDR2 YYEEEE. V lost 0 bases and J lost 1, with 4 bases in between. This CDR3 region has 14 residues. The CDR3: CASSLGLNTGELFF. DNA for the CDR3: TGTGCCAGCAGCTTGGGACTGAACACCGGGGAGCTGTTTTTT.

The V gene is TRBV5-1, the J gene TRBJ1-3, with D hard to call. From germline, CDR1 is SGHRS and CDR2 YFSETQ. The CDR3 is made up of 17 amino acids. V was clipped by 1 base and J by 0 bases, with 14 bases between them. The CDR3 here is CASSLKGGITSGNTIYF. DNA of the CDR3: TGCGCCAGCAGCTTGAAAGGAGGGATTACCTCTGGAAACACCATATATTTT.

The chain combines TRBV4-1 with TRBJ1-4; tentatively, D is TRBD1 (5 bases). The germline V gene has CDR1 MGHRA and CDR2 YSYEKL. The CDR3 covers 14 residues. Trimming removed 8 bases from V and 8 bases from J, with 18 bases in between. The CDR3 nucleotides are TGCGCCAGCGGACGGGGGGGGATGGGAGAAAAACTGTTTTTT. This gives the protein CASGRGGMGEKLFF.

The chain couples TRBV5-1 to TRBJ1-4; 11 bases line up with TRBD1. Trimming cost V 4 bases and J 3 bases; bases outside gene matches: 2. Germline CDR1 reads SGHRS; CDR2 reads YFSETQ. This CDR3 is built from 15 residues. CDR3 nucleotide sequence: TGCGCCAGCAGCCCGGGACAGGGGGCTAATGAAAAACTGTTTTTT. Translation: CASSPGQGANEKLFF. The whole variable domain, filled in from reference TRBV5-1 and TRBJ1-4, reads KAGVTQTPRYLIKTRGQQVTLSCSPISGHRSVSWYQQTPGQGLQFLFEYFSETQRNKGNFPGRFSGRQFSNSRSEMNVSTLELGDSALYLCASSPGQGANEKLFFGSGTQLSVL.

The chain combines TRBV20-1 with TRBJ1-6, with D tentatively TRBD1 (5 bases). The length of the CDR3 is 10 residues. The ends were cut back, 6 bases at V and 12 bases at J, with 9 bases in the middle. The V gene's germline CDR1 is DFQATT and CDR2 SNEGSKA (reference sequence). In DNA form, the CDR3 reads TGCAGTGCCCAAGGGGAACCCCTCCACTTT. It is translated as CSAQGEPLHF.

This clone was seen only a few times. CDR3 sequence (DNA): TGTGCCAGAGAAGCGGGGGCGGGCACCGGGGAGCTGTTTTTT. Translating gives CAREAGAGTGELFF. The chain joins TRBV2 to TRBJ2-2, with TRBD2 matching over 8 bases. The germline V gene has CDR1 SNHLY and CDR2 FYNNEI. The CDR3 covers 14 residues. V lost 9 bases, J lost 4 bases, and 7 bases stayed unmatched.

The CDR3 DNA sequence: TGTGCCAGCAGTCCCCGGGGTTACGAGCAGTACGTC. Protein sequence: CASSPRGYEQYV. This sequence joins TRBV6-6 and TRBJ2-7; D might be TRBD2 (5 bases). CDR1 is MNHNY, CDR2 SVGAGI, per germline (reference sequence). V was trimmed by 5 bases and J by 4 bases, leaving 9 bases between them. The CDR3 is 12 amino acids.

V usage is TRBV12-5 and J usage is TRBJ2-3; TRBD1 might be the D (6 bases). Germline CDR1 and CDR2: LGHNT and FRNRAP. This CDR3 comprises 15 residues. V was pared by 3 bases and J by 1 base, with 11 bases between. In DNA form, the CDR3 reads TGTGCTAGTGGTTTTCAGGGGCTAGGCACAGATACGCAGTATTTT. Protein: CASGFQGLGTDTQYF.

The V gene is TRBV2, the J gene TRBJ1-2, with D uncertain. Looked up from germline, CDR1 is SNHLY and CDR2 is FYNNEI. The V end lost 4 bases, the J end lost 6 bases, and 9 bases lay between the germline ends. The CDR3 has 12 amino acids. CDR3 in amino acids: CASSGPRDGYTF. DNA for the CDR3: TGTGCCAGCAGTGGGCCGCGGGATGGCTACACCTTC.